The subject of this entry is one T cell receptor (beta chain). Its matching antigen is unknown. The sample originates from a study of CD8+ T cells in alopecia areata. Study-wide results and caveats: Tofacitinib yielded significantly lower scalp clonality and fewer expanded CD8+ clones among the top 100. Lesional scalp displayed greater clonality than normal scalp, most notably in alopecia totalis/universalis. Many of the expanded lesional clones endured in scalp and blood while on tofacitinib. Baseline CD8+ expansion's link to response remains uncertain, as there was one nonresponder.

The CDR3 loop spans 14 amino acids. Per the germline V gene, CDR1 is SGHRS and CDR2 is YFSETQ. V was trimmed by 3 bases and J by 8 bases, leaving 18 bases between them. The treatment denotes: oral pan-JAK inhibitor, 5-10 mg twice daily. The sequencing template was cDNA reverse transcribed from extracted RNA. Data came from immunoSEQ multiplex PCR; TCRdb stores just in-frame clones and leaves some out. The sample contains about 180,000 clones, 58% of which appear only once. The clonotype comes from a human donor with alopecia areata. The sequenced sample was CD4+ T cells sorted from blood, obtained around week 55, from a patient treated with tofacitinib. V and J are TRBV5-1 and TRBJ2-7; D gene unclear. CDR3: CASSSPPAGRKQYF. In DNA, the CDR3 is TGCGCCAGCAGCTCCCCTCCGGCCGGTCGTAAGCAGTACTTC.